This TCR beta chain was retrieved from a study of response to subunit inactivated influenza vaccine. V lost 3 bases, J lost 9 bases, and 14 bases lay in between. The length of the CDR3 is 13 residues. Germline loops: CDR1 KGHDR, CDR2 SFDVKD. TCRdb reanalysed the RT-PCR reads using MiXCR and keeps one entry per CDR3 protein. The profile covers under 550,000 distinct CDR3 sequences, with 6% to 9% appearing a single time and approximately 14% taken by the ten largest. The TCR originated in a man in his fifties or sixties who received an inactivated influenza vaccine. The sample here was PBMCs from blood, taken 23 months after vaccination. This chain joins TRBV24-1 and TRBJ2-7, with TRBD2 as a possible D gene (5 bases). CDR3 loop: CATSDSLAGVQYF. The CDR3 nucleotides are TGTGCCACCAGTGATAGCCTAGCCGGAGTGCAGTACTTC.